These 15 T cell receptor beta chains share one sample of origin, sequenced in a study of blood T cells in healthy people across ages. Alongside a J-beta primer mix, a sample-barcoded 5' primer served in a second PCR lasting roughly 6 to 11 cycles. Each CDR3 protein gets one entry after TCRdb re-called the 5' RACE reads with MiXCR. The sample holds 800,000 to 950,000 distinct CDR3 sequences; 25% to 30% are singletons and the top ten take roughly 10%. This sample was also put to use in a study of T cells of mothers and their children.

Sequencing input: blood. All receptors derive from a woman aged 40 to 55 in good health.

Regarding this clonotype: A much larger clone differs from this one at a single base, so this may be a read error. The V and J genes are TRBV4-3 and TRBJ2-7, with TRBD2 as a possible D gene (5 bases). Germline CDR1 and CDR2: LGHNA and YSLEER. The length of the CDR3 is 14 residues. The CDR3 region has the DNA TGCGCCAGCAACCAAGAGCGGCGGACTGGCGAGCAGTACTTC. Protein product: CASNQERRTGEQYF.

This clonotype was observed a handful of times. The J gene is TRBJ2-3, the V gene TRBV6-2 or TRBV6-3, with D possibly being TRBD2 (6 bases). This CDR3 is built from 15 residues. The ends were cut back, 6 bases at V and 3 bases at J, with 16 bases in the middle. The germline V gene encodes CDR1 MNHEY and CDR2 SVGEGT. CDR3 DNA: TGTGCCAGCAGACCACTAGCTACCGGGACAGATACGCAGTATTTT. Protein product: CASRPLATGTDTQYF.

The V and J genes are TRBV7-9 and TRBJ1-1, with D unresolved. The germline V gene encodes CDR1 SEHNR and CDR2 FQNEAQ (reference sequence). The CDR3 contains 12 residues. V lost 1 base and J 7 bases, leaving 7 bases between the germline ends. CDR3 in DNA: TGTGCCAGCAGCTTAGATCCGTTTGAAGCTTTCTTT. Its translation: CASSLDPFEAFF.

CDR3 nucleotide sequence: TGCAGCGTAACAGAAACTAACTATGGCTACACCTTC. Amino acid sequence: CSVTETNYGYTF. The genes are TRBV29-1 and TRBJ1-2; D remains ambiguous. Per the germline V gene, CDR1 is SQVTM and CDR2 is ANQGSEA. Trimming removed 6 bases from V and 0 bases from J, with 8 bases in between. The CDR3 is 12 residues long.

Remarks on this clonotype: One base away lies a much larger clone, so this may be a sequencing read error. In this CDR3 the conserved last residue, phenylalanine or tryptophan, is missing, so a read error is likely. The V and J genes are TRBV20-1 and TRBJ2-4; D unclear. Matching the DNA end better, TRBJ2-5 makes the J call doubtful. The CDR3 covers 13 residues. Germline V gene lookup returns CDR1 DFQATT and CDR2 SNEGSKA (reference sequence). The CDR3 protein is CSARAGRQETQYC. CDR3 sequence (DNA): TGCAGTGCTAGAGCGGGCAGGCAAGAGACCCAGTACTGC.

This chain links TRBV14 with TRBJ1-2; TRBD1 is a possible D gene (5 bases). Trimming left V 1 base short and J 5 bases short, with 17 bases between. In germline, CDR1 is SGHDN, CDR2 FVKESK. This CDR3 region has 16 residues. CDR3 DNA sequence: TGTGCCAGCAGCCAAGTCGGAGGGGACGGAGTTTATGGCTACACCTTC. Translating it yields CASSQVGGDGVYGYTF. Complete variable domain (other parts from reference TRBV14 and TRBJ1-2): EAGVTQFPSHSVIEKGQTVTLRCDPISGHDNLYWYRRVMGKEIKFLLHFVKESKQDESGMPNNRFLAERTGGTYSTLKVQPAELEDSGVYFCASSQVGGDGVYGYTFGSGTRLTVV.

Concerning this clonotype: One junction end does not reproduce the germline sequence, and a read error may be involved. The chain recombines TRBV28 with TRBJ1-2; D may be TRBD1 (6 bases). The CDR3 contains 16 residues. The germline V gene has CDR1 MDHEN and CDR2 SYDVKM. CDR3 nucleotides: TGTGCCAGCAGTGAGCATACAGGGTTCAGGGGCTATGGCTACATCTTC. Translation: CASSEHTGFRGYGYIF.

This sequence joins TRBV15 and TRBJ2-7, with a possible D match to TRBD1 (6 bases). V lost 5 bases, J lost 7 bases, and 24 bases lay in between. This CDR3 has 16 amino acids. CDR1 is LNHNV and CDR2 is YYDKDF in the germline V gene (reference sequence). For the CDR3, the DNA is TGTGCCACCAGCTCCCCAACCGGGACAACCTACAATGAGCAGTACTTC. Translating it yields CATSSPTGTTYNEQYF.

The rearrangement uses TRBV2 and TRBJ2-7; D uncertain. Germline loops: CDR1 SNHLY, CDR2 FYNNEI. The CDR3 is 16 residues long. The V end was cut by 5 bases, the J end by 1 base, with 18 bases between. The CDR3 sequence is CASSTQGDQLSYEQYF. CDR3 nucleotides: TGTGCCAGCAGTACACAAGGCGACCAGCTTTCCTACGAGCAGTACTTC.

This clonotype occurred many times. The J gene is TRBJ2-6, the V gene TRBV20-1; no firm D call. CDR1 DFQATT and CDR2 SNEGSKA come from the germline V gene (reference sequence). There are 15 residues in the CDR3. The V gene lost 1 base and the J gene lost 0 bases, with 7 bases spanning the gap. As DNA, the CDR3 is TGCAGTGCTAGAGTACCGGGCTCTGGGGCCAACGTCCTGACTTTC. It encodes CSARVPGSGANVLTF.

This clonotype has at least ten counts. The chain uses TRBV2 and TRBJ2-5; no clear D. With 6 bases removed from V and 3 bases from J, the gap between germline ends came to 11 bases. CDR1 and CDR2 (germline): SNHLY, FYNNEI. The CDR3 has 13 amino acids. This CDR3 is CASSQSREETQYF. As DNA, the CDR3 is TGTGCCAGCAGCCAGAGTAGGGAAGAGACCCAGTACTTC.

The rearrangement links TRBV5-1 to TRBJ2-7, with TRBD1 matching over 8 bases. CDR1 and CDR2 from the germline V gene are SGHRS and YFSETQ. This CDR3 has 13 residues. V was clipped by 7 bases and J by 6 bases; unmatched bases: 9. The DNA for the CDR3 is TGCGCCAGCGCTCAGACAGGGGCGTGCGAGCAGTACTTC. This gives the protein CASAQTGACEQYF.

The chain recombines TRBV29-1 with TRBJ2-1; TRBD2 matches at 9 bases. The CDR3 consists of 16 residues. J gave up 4 bases and V 4 bases, and 11 bases lay outside the gene matches. Germline CDR1 SQVTM, CDR2 ANQGSEA. The CDR3 nucleotides read TGCAGCGTTGCGGGGGGAGTAGCGGGGGTATACAATGAGCAGTTCTTC. Its translation: CSVAGGVAGVYNEQFF.

This clonotype occurred many times. The CDR3 is CASSTGVAGLAKNIQYF. CDR3 in DNA: TGCGCCAGCAGCACGGGGGTAGCGGGTTTAGCCAAAAACATTCAGTACTTC. The J gene is TRBJ2-4, the V gene TRBV5-1, with TRBD2 identical over 7 bases. V lost 4 bases to trimming and J lost 0 bases; unmatched junction nucleotides: 10. The germline CDR1 and CDR2 sequences are SGHRS and YFSETQ. The length of the CDR3 is 17 residues.

The chain recombines TRBV7-2 with TRBJ1-2; 10 bases match TRBD1. Trimming at V came to 3 bases and at J to 3 bases, leaving 1 base not matched to a gene. Germline V gene data show CDR1 as SGHTA and CDR2 as FQGNSA. This CDR3 contains 14 residues. The CDR3 nucleotides read TGTGCCAGCAGCTTGACAGGGGGCCACTATGGCTACACCTTC. This codes for CASSLTGGHYGYTF.